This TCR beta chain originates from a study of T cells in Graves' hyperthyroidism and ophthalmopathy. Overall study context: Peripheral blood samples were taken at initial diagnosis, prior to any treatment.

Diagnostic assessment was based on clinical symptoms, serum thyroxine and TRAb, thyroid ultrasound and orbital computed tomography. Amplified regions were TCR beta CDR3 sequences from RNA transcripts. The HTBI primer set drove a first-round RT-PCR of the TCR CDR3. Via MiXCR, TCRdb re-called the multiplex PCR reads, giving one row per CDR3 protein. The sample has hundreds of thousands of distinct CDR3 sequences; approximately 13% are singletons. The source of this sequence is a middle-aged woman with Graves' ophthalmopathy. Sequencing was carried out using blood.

The CDR3 bases are TGTGCCAGCAGTTACAGAGCGGGAGCCTACGAGCAGTACTTC. Translation: CASSYRAGAYEQYF. V and J are TRBV6-5 and TRBJ2-7; 8 nucleotides agree with TRBD2. J lost 2 bases, V lost 2 bases, and 2 bases had no gene match. The germline V gene has CDR1 MNHEY and CDR2 SVGAGI. This CDR3 spans 14 amino acids.